A single sample is the source of the 16 T cell receptor beta chains below, sequenced in a study of T-cell reconstitution after alpha-beta-depleted transplantation in children. The library targeted TCRbeta and was prepared with unique molecular identifiers. MiXCR, run by TCRdb on the PCR reads, gives a single entry per CDR3 protein. The profile covers fewer than 750,000 distinct CDR3 sequences, with roughly 27% appearing a single time and around 36% taken by the ten largest. Here the sequenced sample was PBMCs, taken before TCRalphabeta/CD19-depleted stem cell transplant. Source of these receptors: a boy in the first two years of life with Wiskott-Aldrich syndrome, due to receive a stem cell transplant.

This rearrangement joins TRBV27 to TRBJ2-5; D is uncertain. Trimming shortened V by 0 bases and J by 0 bases, and 8 bases separated the two germline ends. Germline V gene data show CDR1 as MNHEY and CDR2 as SMNVEV (reference sequence). CDR3 length equals 15 residues. CDR3 sequence reads: CASSLSSRDQETQYF. The CDR3 DNA follows: TGTGCCAGCAGTTTATCGAGCCGGGACCAAGAGACCCAGTACTTC.

This CDR3 is CASSLVEDEQYF. CDR3 in DNA: TGTGCCAGCAGTTTGGTCGAGGACGAGCAGTACTTC. The genes are TRBV28 and TRBJ2-7, with D unclear. CDR1 and CDR2 from the germline V gene are MDHEN and SYDVKM. This CDR3 has 12 residues. V was pared by 3 bases and J by 5 bases, with 8 bases between.

This chain uses TRBV7-3 with TRBJ2-1; D may match TRBD1 or TRBD2 (6 bases each). The CDR3 runs 15 residues. Between the trimmed V and J ends, which lost 0 bases and 7 bases, there was a span of 13 bases. The germline CDR1 and CDR2 sequences are SGHTA and FQGTGA. The CDR3, as DNA: TGTGCCAGCAGCTTAACCCCGGGGGCTTGGAATGAGCAGTTCTTC. Its protein is CASSLTPGAWNEQFF.

There are a few counts of this clonotype. The chain has TRBV5-4 and TRBJ2-5, with 15 bases lining up with TRBD2. The CDR3 runs to 15 residues. Germline V gives CDR1 SGHNT, CDR2 YYREEE (reference sequence). Germline trimming cut 4 bases from V and 7 bases from J; bases unmatched to any gene: 5. The DNA for the CDR3 is TGTGCCAGCAGCCTGGGACTAGCGGGAGGCGGGACCCAGTACTTC. This gives the protein CASSLGLAGGGTQYF.

CDR3 nucleotide sequence: TGTGCCAGCAATACGGGGGGGCGAGAGACCCAGTACTTC. This translates into CASNTGGRETQYF. The chain employs TRBV28 and TRBJ2-5; 8 nucleotides agree with TRBD2. In germline, CDR1 is MDHEN, CDR2 SYDVKM. CDR3 length equals 13 residues. Trimming at V came to 7 bases and at J to 4 bases, leaving 5 bases not matched to a gene.

The rearrangement uses TRBV20-1 and TRBJ2-2; no firm D call. Germline CDR1 reads DFQATT; CDR2 reads SNEGSKA (reference sequence). The CDR3 is made up of 15 amino acids. Trimming removed 0 bases at V and 6 bases at J, with 14 bases between. CDR3 loop: CSARDLKGSSGELFF. CDR3 in DNA: TGCAGTGCTAGAGATCTGAAGGGAAGCTCCGGGGAGCTGTTTTTT.

The table lists this clonotype with a count of one. The rearrangement uses TRBV11-2 and TRBJ2-1; 16 positions agree with TRBD2. The CDR3 runs 19 residues. Trimming at V came to 3 bases and at J to 0 bases, leaving 5 bases not matched to a gene. CDR1 is SGHAT, CDR2 FQNNGV, per germline. The CDR3 sequence: CASSFLGLAGGSSYNEQFF. The CDR3 region has the DNA TGTGCCAGCAGCTTTCTGGGACTAGCGGGAGGGAGCTCCTACAATGAGCAGTTCTTC.

This clonotype was found a few times. The chain carries TRBV28 and TRBJ2-5; tentatively, D is TRBD1 (5 bases). The CDR3 covers 13 residues. Germline V CDR1 and CDR2: MDHEN, SYDVKM. Trimming shortened V by 3 bases and J by 6 bases, and 11 bases separated the two germline ends. The CDR3 is CASSFDSMKTQYF. The CDR3, as DNA: TGTGCCAGCAGTTTTGACAGTATGAAGACCCAGTACTTC. The full variable domain, its missing parts supplied by reference TRBV28 and TRBJ2-5, is DVKVTQSSRYLVKRTGEKVFLECVQDMDHENMFWYRQDPGLGLRLIYFSYDVKMKEKGDIPEGYSVSREKKERFSLILESASTNQTSMYLCASSFDSMKTQYFGPGTRLLVL.

This rearrangement joins TRBV5-1 to TRBJ1-6, with D possibly TRBD1 on 5 matching bases. CDR1 SGHRS and CDR2 YFSETQ come from the germline V gene. The CDR3 sequence is 13 residues long. The ends were cut back, 5 bases at V and 7 bases at J, with 10 bases in the middle. For the CDR3, the DNA is TGCGCCAGCAGACAGGATTGGAATTCACCCCTCCACTTT. Translation gives CASRQDWNSPLHF.

V is TRBV5-1 and J is TRBJ2-5, with 8 bases fitting TRBD2. This CDR3 comprises 16 residues. Germline assignment: CDR1 SGHRS and CDR2 YFSETQ. The ends lost 4 bases at V and 5 bases at J; junction bases unmatched: 13. This chain's CDR3 is CASSATSGSFKETQYF. In DNA form, the CDR3 reads TGCGCCAGCAGCGCAACCAGCGGGAGCTTTAAGGAGACCCAGTACTTC.

This clonotype was detected only a few times. V is TRBV20-1 and J is TRBJ2-7, with D perhaps being TRBD1 or TRBD2 (5 bases each). The CDR3 has 15 amino acids. Trimming left V 0 bases short and J 0 bases short, with 12 bases between. Germline V gene sequence: CDR1 DFQATT, CDR2 SNEGSKA (reference sequence). CDR3 sequence (DNA): TGCAGTGCTAGAGATCCGGGGCACCCCTCCTACGAGCAGTACTTC. It translates to CSARDPGHPSYEQYF.

The chain employs TRBV12-3 or TRBV12-4 and TRBJ2-7; 7 bases map to TRBD1. The length of the CDR3 is 16 residues. The J segment lost 4 bases and the V segment lost 5 bases, leaving 14 bases of the junction unmatched. As DNA, the CDR3 is TGTGCCAGCAGTCTCTACAGGGGTATACAGGATTACGAGCAGTACTTC. Encoded protein: CASSLYRGIQDYEQYF.

This clonotype was detected only once. V usage is TRBV12-3 or TRBV12-4 and J usage is TRBJ1-1, with D unclear. Trimming took 3 bases from V and 1 from J, leaving 15 bases between them. The CDR3 is 16 amino acids. In nucleotides, the CDR3 is TGTGCCAGCAGTTTTCCCCCGGACGGAAAGAACACTGAAGCTTTCTTT. It translates to CASSFPPDGKNTEAFF.

A few counts support this clonotype. V usage is TRBV5-6 and J usage is TRBJ2-3, with 8 bases identical to TRBD2. CDR1 SGHDT and CDR2 YYEEEE come from the germline V gene. Trimming took 2 bases from V and 6 from J; bases not matched to a gene: 8. The CDR3 sequence is 15 residues long. In nucleotides, the CDR3 is TGTGCCAGCAGCTTCGGGACTAGACTGGACGATACGCAGTATTTT. It yields the protein CASSFGTRLDDTQYF.

The chain joins TRBV5-6 to TRBJ2-2; D perhaps matches TRBD1 (6 bases). This CDR3 is 14 amino acids long. Trimming stripped 2 bases from V and 4 bases from J, with 9 bases between. In germline, CDR1 is SGHDT, CDR2 YYEEEE. Here the CDR3 DNA reads TGTGCCAGCAGCTTCGGACAGCCCACCGGGGAGCTGTTTTTT. It specifies CASSFGQPTGELFF. Drawing the rest from reference TRBV5-6 and TRBJ2-2, the complete variable domain is DAGVTQSPTHLIKTRGQQVTLRCSPKSGHDTVSWYQQALGQGPQFIFQYYEEEERQRGNFPDRFSGHQFPNYSSELNVNALLLGDSALYLCASSFGQPTGELFFGEGSRLTVL.

This clonotype was recorded a few times. The rearrangement uses TRBV28 and TRBJ2-5, with 7 bases lining up with TRBD2. With 4 bases clipped from V and 5 bases from J, the junction kept 7 bases outside the gene matches. Germline V CDR1 and CDR2: MDHEN, SYDVKM. This CDR3 spans 14 amino acids. The CDR3 here is CASSSATSPETQYF. CDR3 bases: TGTGCCAGCAGTTCCGCGACTAGCCCGGAGACCCAGTACTTC.